This TCR beta chain stems from a study of cytomegalovirus exposure and HLA in healthy donors. Findings of the study overall: Cytomegalovirus-associated TCR beta chains were listed, numbering around 150.

This clone was observed a few times. Antigen: not known. The PCR used 60 Vbeta and 13 Jbeta primers. Data came from immunoSEQ multiplex PCR; TCRdb stores just in-frame clones and leaves some out. Of around 100,000 clones in the sample, just under 70% are singletons; the top ten hold roughly 10%. V was clipped by 5 bases and J by 7 bases, with 14 bases between them. This CDR3 region has 14 residues. From germline, CDR1 is MNHEY and CDR2 SVGAGI. The source is a young man in good health and CMV-seropositive. The chain couples TRBV6-5 to TRBJ1-4; maybe TRBD1 (6 bases). The sequenced sample was PBMCs. The CDR3 sequence is CASSVQGWGEKLFF. The CDR3 coding sequence is TGTGCCAGCAGTGTACAGGGATGGGGTGAAAAACTGTTTTTT.